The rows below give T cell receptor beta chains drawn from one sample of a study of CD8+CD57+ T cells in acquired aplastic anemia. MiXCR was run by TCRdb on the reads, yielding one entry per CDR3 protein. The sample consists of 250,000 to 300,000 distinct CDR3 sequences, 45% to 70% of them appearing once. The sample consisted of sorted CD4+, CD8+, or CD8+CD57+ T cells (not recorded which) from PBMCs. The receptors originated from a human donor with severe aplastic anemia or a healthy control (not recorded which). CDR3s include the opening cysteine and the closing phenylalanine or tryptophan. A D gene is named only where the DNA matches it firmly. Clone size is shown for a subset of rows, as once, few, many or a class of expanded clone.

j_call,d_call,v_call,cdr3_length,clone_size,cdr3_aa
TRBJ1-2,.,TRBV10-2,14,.,CASSEMVGTYGYTF
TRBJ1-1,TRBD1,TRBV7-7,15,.,CASSPPDRGNTEAFF
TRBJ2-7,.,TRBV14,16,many,CASSQFDGRSSYEQYF
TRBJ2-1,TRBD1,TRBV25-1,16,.,CASSELDGTGVNEQFF
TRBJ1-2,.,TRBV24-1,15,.,CATSDLSDGAYGYTF
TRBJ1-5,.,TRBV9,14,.,CASSQGQGGQPQHF
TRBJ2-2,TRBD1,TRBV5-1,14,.,CASGTGTNTGELFF
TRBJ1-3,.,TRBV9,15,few,CASSVERYSGNTIYF
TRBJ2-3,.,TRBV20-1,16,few,CSARPREDRLTDTQYF
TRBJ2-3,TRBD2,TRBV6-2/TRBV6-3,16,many,CASSLASGGAPDTQYF
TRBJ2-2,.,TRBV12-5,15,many,CASGLGDTITGELFF
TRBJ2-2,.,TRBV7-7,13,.,CASSPRTAGELFF
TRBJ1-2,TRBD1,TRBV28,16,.,CASTLAGGDGAYGYTF
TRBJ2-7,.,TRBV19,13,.,CASSIGQDYEQYF
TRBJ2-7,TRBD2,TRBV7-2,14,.,CASSLAGGGARHNF
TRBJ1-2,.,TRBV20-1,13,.,CSARGGGGDGYTF
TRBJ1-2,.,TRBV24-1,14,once,CATSDRGAGYGYTF
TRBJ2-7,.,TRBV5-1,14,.,CASSLPESSYEQYF
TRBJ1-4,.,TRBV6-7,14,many,CASLSGGSSEKLFF
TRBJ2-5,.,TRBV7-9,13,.,CASGGGVGATQYF
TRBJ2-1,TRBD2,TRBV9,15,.,CASSAWTSGDNEQFF
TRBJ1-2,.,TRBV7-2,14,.,CASSVTQGFFGYTF
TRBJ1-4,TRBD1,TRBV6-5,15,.,CASSYAGQGYEKLFF
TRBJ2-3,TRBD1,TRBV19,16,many,CASGGGTGVRVDTQYF
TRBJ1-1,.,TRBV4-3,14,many,CASSQTGLNTEAFF
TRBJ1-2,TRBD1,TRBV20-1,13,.,CSARKDRVYGYTF
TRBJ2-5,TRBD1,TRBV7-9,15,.,CASSWSGQGGETQYF
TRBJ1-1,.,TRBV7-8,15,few,CASRILAGVNTEAFF
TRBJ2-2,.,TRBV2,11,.,CGSRTAGELFF
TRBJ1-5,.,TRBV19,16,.,CASSPTDGGNNQPQHF
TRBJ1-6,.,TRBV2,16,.,CASSEWAGEWESPLHF
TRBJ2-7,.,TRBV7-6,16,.,CASSIQTGFFSYEQYF
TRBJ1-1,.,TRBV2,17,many,CASSEFRRVGVNTEAFF
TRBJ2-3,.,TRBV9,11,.,CASSVVDTQYF
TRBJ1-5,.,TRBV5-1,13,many,CASSSGPNQPQHF
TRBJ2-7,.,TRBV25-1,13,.,CASGDGASYEQYF
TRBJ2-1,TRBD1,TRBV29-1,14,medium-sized,CSGPSAGGGDEQFF
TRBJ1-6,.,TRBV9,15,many,CASSPGPGVGSPLHF
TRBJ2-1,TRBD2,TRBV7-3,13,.,CASSTSGGNEQFF
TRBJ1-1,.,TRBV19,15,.,CASRRDPRKGTEAFF
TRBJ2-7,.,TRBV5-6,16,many,CASSFWSDLNSYEQYF
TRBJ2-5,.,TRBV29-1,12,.,CSVEEAGGTQYF
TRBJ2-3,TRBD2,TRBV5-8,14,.,CASSGARAADTQYF
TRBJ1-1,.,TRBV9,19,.,CASSGRGDSYNGVGTEAFF
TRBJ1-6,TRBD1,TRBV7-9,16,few,CASSLDRDSYNSPLHF
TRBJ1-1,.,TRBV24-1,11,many,CATSLGVEAFF
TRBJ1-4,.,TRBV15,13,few,CATSRIPSEKLFF
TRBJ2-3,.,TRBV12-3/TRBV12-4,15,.,CASSFGLRRTDTQYF
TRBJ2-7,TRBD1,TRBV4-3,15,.,CASSQGQGSLYEQYF
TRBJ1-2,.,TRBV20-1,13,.,CSASPVRRNGYTF
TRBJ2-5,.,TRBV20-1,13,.,CSASGRSRETQYF
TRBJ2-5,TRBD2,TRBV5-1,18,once,CASSLAGTSGGEDGTQYF
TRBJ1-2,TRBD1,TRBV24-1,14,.,CATSDPGTAYGYNF
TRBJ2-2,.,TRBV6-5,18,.,CASRSLGAQGPNTGELFF
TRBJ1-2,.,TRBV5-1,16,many,CASSSPGAGGNYGYTF
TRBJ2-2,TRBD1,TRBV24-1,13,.,CAIGTENTGELFF
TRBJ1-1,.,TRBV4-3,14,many,CASSQDAENTEAFF
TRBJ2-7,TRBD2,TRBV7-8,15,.,CASSREREGSYEQYF
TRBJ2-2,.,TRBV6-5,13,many,CASRATVAGELFF
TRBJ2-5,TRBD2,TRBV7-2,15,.,CSSSLAPSGAETQYF